One TCR beta chain is described in this entry. No antigen is known for it. The CDR3 has 12 residues. V lost 4 bases to trimming and J lost 7 bases, with 10 bases between them. Germline CDR1 reads SGHTA; CDR2 reads FQGNSA. TCRdb ran MiXCR on the 5' RACE reads and lists one entry per CDR3 protein. The sample carries fewer than 80,000 distinct CDR3 sequences, about 5.7% recorded once. The sample belongs to a study of CD8 T cells in ankylosing spondylitis. General observations from the study: Peripheral blood samples showed relatively rare disease-linked clones, and these clones were CD8+.

Sequencing was performed on blood, either unsorted or a sorted T cell fraction (not recorded which). This receptor was identified in a male donor with ankylosing spondylitis or in good health (not recorded which). The chain combines TRBV7-2 with TRBJ1-1; D gene uncertain. The DNA for the CDR3 is TGTGCCAGCAGCTCCCTGGGCGTTGAAGCTTTCTTT. Its protein is CASSSLGVEAFF.